The 7 T cell receptor beta chains listed next were all sequenced from one sample in a study of blood T cell repertoires in COVID-19. Data came from immunoSEQ multiplex PCR; TCRdb stores just in-frame clones and leaves some out. The sample shows around 200,000 clones, around 80% of them seen only once. Material: peripheral blood. These receptor sequences come from a woman between 50 and 59 years old with acute or convalescent COVID-19.

The chain couples TRBV27 to TRBJ1-2, with D uncertain. The V gene lost 4 bases and the J gene lost 4 bases, with 19 bases spanning the gap. Germline V gives CDR1 MNHEY, CDR2 SMNVEV (reference sequence). This CDR3 has 16 amino acids. The CDR3 sequence: CASSSDSSHRFYGYTF. Written as DNA, the CDR3 is TGTGCCAGCAGTTCAGATTCCTCTCACCGTTTCTATGGCTACACCTTC.

This chain uses TRBV5-4 with TRBJ2-7, with TRBD2 identical over 14 bases. Germline CDR1 and CDR2: SGHNT and YYREEE (reference sequence). The V gene end was trimmed by 4 bases and the J gene end by 3 bases; junction bases not matched to a gene: 3. The CDR3 length is 15 residues. The CDR3 spells CASSLGTSGGYEQYF. CDR3 in DNA: TGTGCCAGCAGCCTTGGGACTAGCGGGGGCTACGAGCAGTACTTC.

J is TRBJ2-7 and V is TRBV15, with no clear D. From germline, CDR1 is LNHNV and CDR2 YYDKDF (reference sequence). V lost 3 bases and J lost 4, with 16 bases in between. The CDR3 has 15 amino acids. CDR3 protein: CATSSGEGSPYEQYF. In nucleotides, the CDR3 is TGTGCCACCAGCAGCGGAGAAGGTTCCCCTTACGAGCAGTACTTC. Full variable domain (outside the CDR3, taken from reference TRBV15 and TRBJ2-7): DAMVIQNPRYQVTQFGKPVTLSCSQTLNHNVMYWYQQKSSQAPKLLFHYYDKDFNNEADTPDNFQSRRPNTSFCFLDIRSPGLGDTAMYLCATSSGEGSPYEQYFGPGTRLTVT.

The J gene is TRBJ2-7, the V gene TRBV19; 11 bases fit TRBD1. Germline V gene lookup returns CDR1 LNHDA and CDR2 SQIVND (reference sequence). V dropped 8 bases and J dropped 7; count of bases not matched to a gene: 4. The CDR3 extends over 12 amino acids. The CDR3 spells CASGQGAREQYF. The CDR3 DNA reads TGTGCCAGTGGACAGGGGGCGAGGGAGCAGTACTTC.

This clone was detected once. V usage is TRBV9 and J usage is TRBJ1-1; possible D gene TRBD1, 5 bases. The germline V gene has CDR1 SGDLS and CDR2 YYNGEE. V lost 3 bases and J 0 bases, leaving 21 bases between the germline ends. This CDR3 is 18 amino acids long. CDR3 sequence: CASSARGGGATLNTEAFF. The CDR3 coding sequence is TGTGCCAGCAGCGCCCGAGGTGGAGGGGCTACCTTGAACACTGAAGCTTTCTTT. Together with reference TRBV9 and TRBJ1-1, the CDR3 gives the full variable domain: DSGVTQTPKHLITATGQRVTLRCSPRSGDLSVYWYQQSLDQGLQFLIQYYNGEERAKGNILERFSAQQFPDLHSELNLSSLELGDSALYFCASSARGGGATLNTEAFFGQGTRLTVV.

About this clone itself: Different DNA sequences within this sample yield the same CDR3. The V and J genes are TRBV20-1 and TRBJ2-7, with no clear D. V was trimmed by 1 base and J by 3 bases, leaving 4 bases between them. CDR1 DFQATT and CDR2 SNEGSKA come from the germline V gene (reference sequence). The CDR3 contains 11 residues. DNA of the CDR3: TGCAGTGCTAGAGTAGTCTACGAGCAGTACTTC. Amino acid sequence: CSARVVYEQYF.

This clone was detected once. The DNA of the CDR3 is TGCAGTGCTAGTGAGACAGGGTTCCTCACAGATACGCAGTATTTT. This translates into CSASETGFLTDTQYF. This chain uses TRBV20-1 with TRBJ2-3; TRBD1 matches at 7 bases. J was trimmed by 2 bases and V by 3 bases; bases with no gene match: 8. The CDR3 runs to 15 residues. CDR1 and CDR2 from the germline V gene are DFQATT and SNEGSKA (reference sequence).